Listed below are T cell receptor beta chains from one sample, sequenced in a study of blood T cell repertoires in COVID-19. Repertoires were generated with immunoSEQ multiplex PCR, while TCRdb's copy carries only in-frame clones and drops some. The sample includes roughly 69,000 clones, 90% of them seen just once. The sequencing input was peripheral blood. Receptors were obtained from a man aged 50 to 60 with acute or convalescent COVID-19. CDR3s include the opening cysteine and the closing phenylalanine or tryptophan. D genes are given only for firm matches. Some rows mark clone size as missing; the rest say once, few, many or name a class of expanded clone.

>TRBJ2-7|.|once|TRBV10-1|14
TGCGCCAGCAGTGAGGTACAGGGAGGGACCGAGCAGTACTTC
CASSEVQGGTEQYF
>TRBJ2-7|TRBD2|once|TRBV7-8|15
TGTGCCAGCAGAGCGGGACTAGCGAGTTCCTACGAGCAGTACTTC
CASRAGLASSYEQYF
>TRBJ1-4|TRBD1|.|TRBV6-5|14
TGTGCCAGCAGCCGAACAGGGGTGGTTGAAAAACTGTTTTTT
CASSRTGVVEKLFF
>TRBJ2-1|TRBD2|.|TRBV19|15
TGTGCCAGTAGTATTAGCGGGGTAGCCTACAATGAGCAGTTCTTC
CASSISGVAYNEQFF
>TRBJ2-5|.|.|TRBV20-1|12
TGCAGTGCTAGTATTCGGCAAGAGACCCAGTACTTC
CSASIRQETQYF
>TRBJ1-2|.|.|TRBV9|15
TGTGCCAGCAGCGAAGGGTCTGGGGGCGATGATGGCTACACCTTC
CASSEGSGGDDGYTF
>TRBJ2-6|TRBD2|.|TRBV7-9|17
TGTGCCAGCAGCGTAACTAGCGGGAGAACCGGGGCCAACGTCCTGACTTTC
CASSVTSGRTGANVLTF
>TRBJ2-3|.|.|TRBV12-3/TRBV12-4|13
TGTGCCAGCAGGCGGGGCGCAGCAGATACGCAGTATTTT
CASRRGAADTQYF
>TRBJ2-7|TRBD2|.|TRBV9|15
TGTGCCAGCAGCGCGGGGACTAGCGGGAGTTACGAGCAGTACTTC
CASSAGTSGSYEQYF
>TRBJ1-3|.|.|TRBV25-1|13
TGTGCCAGCAGTCCAGGGTCTGGAAACACCATATATTTT
CASSPGSGNTIYF
>TRBJ2-7|TRBD1|few|TRBV3-1/TRBV3-2|16
TGTGCCAGCAGCCCTCAGAGGGCAGGGGGCACCTACGAGCAGTACTTC
CASSPQRAGGTYEQYF
>TRBJ2-3|TRBD2|.|TRBV7-8|17
TGTGCCAGCAGCCCAACCCTCGGGACTAGTAGCACAGATACGCAGTATTTT
CASSPTLGTSSTDTQYF
>TRBJ1-2|.|once|TRBV12-3/TRBV12-4|13
TGTGCCAGCAGTTTCCCGCAGGGCTATGGCTACACCTTC
CASSFPQGYGYTF
>TRBJ2-7|TRBD2|once|TRBV30|14
TGTGCCTGCCGAGTTAGCGGGGGCCCCTACGAGCAGTACTTC
CACRVSGGPYEQYF
>TRBJ1-4|TRBD1|.|TRBV2|13
TGTGCCAGCAGTGAAGCGCAGGGGGGAAAACTGTTTTTT
CASSEAQGGKLFF
>TRBJ2-5|TRBD2|.|TRBV7-2|16
TGTGCCAGCAGCGCAACCCTAGCGGTGTACCAAGAGACCCAGTACTTC
CASSATLAVYQETQYF
>TRBJ2-1|.|.|TRBV24-1|12
TGTGCCACCAGTGATTCCGGTGAGCAGCAGTTCTTC
CATSDSGEQQFF
>TRBJ2-1|TRBD2|.|TRBV18|17
TGTGCCAGCTCACCACGTAGTAGCGGGATGTCCTACAATGAGCAGTTCTTC
CASSPRSSGMSYNEQFF